A few counts support the clone carrying this T cell receptor (beta chain). What it binds is not known. The authors isolated at least 6.5 million PBMCs per sample. The data belong to a study of blood T cells in healthy people across ages. A sample-barcoded 5' primer and a J-beta primer mix were used in a second PCR of about 7 to 11 cycles. MiXCR was run by TCRdb on the 5' RACE reads, yielding one entry per CDR3 protein. The table includes more than 550,000 distinct CDR3 sequences, 22% detected once. The CDR3 extends over 15 amino acids. V dropped 1 base and J dropped 2 bases, with 11 bases sitting between them. Per the germline V gene, CDR1 is SGHVS and CDR2 is FQNEAQ. General study results and limits: Possibly, changes in expanded clonotypes were confounded because donor CMV status was unknown.

This sequence was found in a man between 65 and 85 years old in good health. The sequenced material came from blood. V gene TRBV7-8 combines with J gene TRBJ1-2; no reliable D call. The DNA of the CDR3 is TGTGCCAGCAGCTTAGGGAGGCCAAGAAACTATGGCTACACCTTC. Translating gives CASSLGRPRNYGYTF.